This T cell receptor (beta chain) derives from a study of tumor-infiltrating lymphocytes in oesophageal squamous cell carcinoma. CDR3 length: 15 residues. The table lists this clonotype with a count of one. TCRdb re-analysed the PCR reads in MiXCR, keeping a single row per CDR3 protein. The sample lists 10,000 or so distinct CDR3 sequences, 55% to 65% occurring once. The sequenced sample consisted of esophageal tumor tissue. V gene TRBV12-3 or TRBV12-4 combines with J gene TRBJ2-5; D is ambiguous. The assigned J gene may be wrong: the sequence end matches TRBJ2-7 better. The sequence derives from a female donor with esophageal squamous cell carcinoma. The CDR3 DNA is TGTGCCAGCAGTTTTGCTCTACGGAGCTCCTACGAGCAGTACTTC. Its translation is CASSFALRSSYEQYF.